This T cell receptor beta chain originates from a study of technical replicates of blood from several donors. Germline V gene sequence: CDR1 SNHLY, CDR2 FYNNEI. V was pared by 6 bases and J by 5 bases, with 20 bases between. The CDR3 contains 16 residues. The method was immunoSEQ multiplex PCR; TCRdb's version includes in-frame clones alone and lacks a portion of them. The table shows around 100,000 clones, with approximately 95% occurring only once. The chain joins TRBV2 to TRBJ2-1; perhaps TRBD2 as D (6 bases). This clonotype was sampled from a human donor in good health. The sequencing sample was made of T cells isolated from PBMCs. CDR3 DNA sequence: TGTGCCAGCAGGGCTAATAGCGGTCTCGACGACAATGAGCAGTTCTTC. It encodes CASRANSGLDDNEQFF. The full variable domain, in which reference TRBV2 and TRBJ2-1 provide the parts outside the CDR3, is EPEVTQTPSHQVTQMGQEVILRCVPISNHLYFYWYRQILGQKVEFLVSFYNNEISEKSEIFDDQFSVERPDGSNFTLKIRSTKLEDSAMYFCASRANSGLDDNEQFFGPGTRLTVL.